What follows are 3 T cell receptor beta chains derived from one specimen sequenced in a study of post-analysis software for immune sequencing data. Study outcomes and limitations: Elevated frequency relative to controls characterized about 5 TRBV segments in patients, TRBV5-6, TRBV5-1 and TRBV20-1 among them.

The library was made from cDNA and included unique molecular identifiers. TCRdb reanalysed the PCR reads using MiXCR and keeps one entry per CDR3 protein. Of 600,000 to 750,000 distinct CDR3 sequences detected, about 60% appear once; the ten largest clones hold around 11%. These receptors lack a known antigen. Sequenced input: blood. The receptors stem from a girl aged 2-10 years with multiple sclerosis.

The chain employs TRBV6-4 and TRBJ2-1; TRBD2 is a possible D gene (6 bases). V shed 2 bases and J shed 7 bases, with 15 bases lying between them. CDR3 size: 15 residues. Per the germline V gene, CDR1 is MRHNA and CDR2 is SNTAGT. CDR3 nucleotide sequence: TGTGCCAGCAGTGACGGGCTAGCGCGAGAAAATGAGCAGTTCTTC. Translating gives CASSDGLARENEQFF.

V is TRBV27 and J is TRBJ1-5; D remains unclear. CDR3 length equals 15 residues. The germline V and J ends were trimmed by 2 bases and 1 base, with 9 bases remaining between them. Germline CDR1 reads MNHEY; CDR2 reads SMNVEV (reference sequence). CDR3 DNA: TGTGCCAGCAGTTTAGCAATCTGGAGCAATCAGCCCCAGCATTTT. Amino acid sequence: CASSLAIWSNQPQHF.

The chain employs TRBV20-1 and TRBJ2-1, with D possibly matching TRBD2 (7 bases). The CDR3 covers 16 residues. CDR1 and CDR2 from the germline V gene are DFQATT and SNEGSKA (reference sequence). Between the trimmed V and J ends, which lost 4 bases and 8 bases, there was a span of 24 bases. The CDR3 sequence is CSATSVGGGLFDEQFF. DNA for the CDR3: TGCAGTGCTACCTCGGTTGGGGGGGGCCTTTTCGATGAGCAGTTCTTC.